Listed below are T cell receptor beta chains from one sample, sequenced in a study of tumor-infiltrating lymphocytes in oesophageal squamous cell carcinoma. TCRdb fed the PCR reads into MiXCR, producing one record per CDR3 protein. The sample lists just over 15,000 distinct CDR3 sequences, approximately 54% occurring once. Sequencing input: esophageal tumor tissue. All receptors derive from a female donor with esophageal squamous cell carcinoma. CDR3s include the opening cysteine and the closing phenylalanine or tryptophan. The D gene is left open where the match is weak. Only some rows state a clone size, as once, few, many or a class for expanded clones.

cdr3_aa | cdr3_nt | d_call | v_call | clone_size | j_call
CASSPGTNSYEQYF | TGTGCCAGCAGCCCCGGGACTAACTCCTACGAGCAGTACTTC | TRBD2 | TRBV11-3 | - | TRBJ2-7
CASRLGQGAIGELFF | TGCGCCAGCAGATTAGGACAGGGGGCGATCGGGGAGCTGTTTTTT | TRBD1 | TRBV10-1 | - | TRBJ2-2
CASSPRETQYF | TGTGCCAGCAGTCCCCGAGAGACCCAGTACTTC | - | TRBV7-8 | few | TRBJ2-5
CASQRTGEFEQYF | TGCGCCAGCCAAAGGACAGGGGAATTCGAGCAGTACTTC | TRBD1 | TRBV10-1 | - | TRBJ2-7
CASSFVPSDEQYF | TGTGCCAGCAGTTTTGTCCCGAGTGACGAGCAGTACTTC | - | TRBV12-3/TRBV12-4 | - | TRBJ2-7
CASSEARSNTGELFF | TGTGCCAGCAGTGAAGCTAGGTCTAACACCGGGGAGCTGTTTTTT | - | TRBV2 | few | TRBJ2-2
CASSLLWSSGANVLTF | TGTGCCAGCAGCTTACTTTGGTCCTCTGGGGCCAACGTCCTGACTTTC | - | TRBV11-2 | - | TRBJ2-6
CASGGLMYNEQFF | TGTGCCAGCGGTGGACTAATGTACAATGAGCAGTTCTTC | - | TRBV6-2/TRBV6-3 | many | TRBJ2-1
CASGFGNTEAFF | TGTGCTAGTGGTTTTGGTAACACTGAAGCTTTCTTT | - | TRBV12-5 | - | TRBJ1-1
CASSLWARGNTEAFF | TGCGCCAGCAGCTTGTGGGCCAGGGGGAACACTGAAGCTTTCTTT | - | TRBV5-1 | medium-sized | TRBJ1-1
CASSLEWEQFF | TGTGCCAGCAGTTTGGAGTGGGAGCAGTTCTTC | - | TRBV12-3/TRBV12-4 | - | TRBJ2-1
CAISESLAVYQETQYF | TGTGCCATCAGTGAGTCGCTAGCGGTATACCAAGAGACCCAGTACTTC | TRBD2 | TRBV10-3 | - | TRBJ2-5
CATTDSQETQYF | TGCGCCACCACGGACAGCCAAGAGACCCAGTACTTC | - | TRBV5-1 | - | TRBJ2-5
CASRPLAQADTQYF | TGTGCCAGCAGGCCACTAGCCCAGGCAGATACGCAGTATTTT | - | TRBV7-6 | - | TRBJ2-3
CASSPYGETQYF | TGTGCCAGCAGCCCCTATGGAGAGACCCAGTACTTC | - | TRBV9 | few | TRBJ2-5
CASSFGQARGETQYF | TGTGCCAGCAGCTTCGGGCAGGCGAGGGGAGAGACCCAGTACTTC | - | TRBV11-2 | - | TRBJ2-5
CASSLSVHRGSTDTQYF | TGTGCCAGCAGCTTAAGCGTTCACAGGGGGTCCACAGATACGCAGTATTTT | TRBD1 | TRBV7-3 | - | TRBJ2-3
CASSLPPTDSSPVYRGPELFF | TGTGCCAGCAGCCTACCACCGACGGACTCGTCCCCGGTCTACCGGGGCCCGGAGCTGTTTTTT | - | TRBV7-3 | - | TRBJ2-2
CASSVGLAGGGQETQYF | TGTGCCAGCAGCGTAGGACTAGCGGGAGGAGGCCAAGAGACCCAGTACTTC | TRBD2 | TRBV7-6 | few | TRBJ2-5
CASSLVGGGQGRSSYEQFF | TGTGCCAGCAGCTTAGTAGGAGGCGGACAGGGTAGGTCCTCCTACGAGCAGTTCTTC | TRBD1 | TRBV7-2 | - | TRBJ2-1
CATSDLRQTPNNEQFF | TGTGCCACCAGTGACTTAAGACAGACCCCCAACAATGAGCAGTTCTTC | - | TRBV24-1 | - | TRBJ2-1